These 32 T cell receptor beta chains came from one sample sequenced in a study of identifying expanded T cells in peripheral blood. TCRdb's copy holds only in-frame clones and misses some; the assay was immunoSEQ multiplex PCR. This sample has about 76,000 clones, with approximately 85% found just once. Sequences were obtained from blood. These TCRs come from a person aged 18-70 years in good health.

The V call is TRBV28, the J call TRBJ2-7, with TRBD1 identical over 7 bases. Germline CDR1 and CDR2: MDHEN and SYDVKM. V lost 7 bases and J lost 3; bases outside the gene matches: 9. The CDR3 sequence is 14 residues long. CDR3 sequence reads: CASTTEGGRYEQYF. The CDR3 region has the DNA TGTGCCAGCACTACCGAAGGGGGCCGCTACGAGCAGTACTTC.

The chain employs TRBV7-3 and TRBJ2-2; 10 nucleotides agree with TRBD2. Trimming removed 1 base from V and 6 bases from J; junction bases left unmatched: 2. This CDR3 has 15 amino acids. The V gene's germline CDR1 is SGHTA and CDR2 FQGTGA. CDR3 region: CASSLKAGGPGELFF. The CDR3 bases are TGTGCCAGCAGCTTAAAAGCGGGAGGGCCCGGGGAGCTGTTTTTT.

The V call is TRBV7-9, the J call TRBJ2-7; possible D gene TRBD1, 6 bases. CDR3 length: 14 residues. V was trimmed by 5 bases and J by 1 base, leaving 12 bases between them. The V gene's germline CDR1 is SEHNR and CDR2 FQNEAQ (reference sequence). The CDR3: CASSPRTASYEQYF. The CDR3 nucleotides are TGTGCCAGCAGCCCCAGGACAGCGTCCTACGAGCAGTACTTC.

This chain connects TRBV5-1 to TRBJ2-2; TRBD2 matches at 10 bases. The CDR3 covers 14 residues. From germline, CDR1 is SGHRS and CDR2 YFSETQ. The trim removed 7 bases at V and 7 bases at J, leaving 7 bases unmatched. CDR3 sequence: CASLAGVGNGELFF. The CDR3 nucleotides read TGCGCCAGCCTAGCGGGAGTGGGGAACGGGGAGCTGTTTTTT. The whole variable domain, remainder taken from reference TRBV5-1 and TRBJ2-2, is KAGVTQTPRYLIKTRGQQVTLSCSPISGHRSVSWYQQTPGQGLQFLFEYFSETQRNKGNFPGRFSGRQFSNSRSEMNVSTLELGDSALYLCASLAGVGNGELFFGEGSRLTVL.

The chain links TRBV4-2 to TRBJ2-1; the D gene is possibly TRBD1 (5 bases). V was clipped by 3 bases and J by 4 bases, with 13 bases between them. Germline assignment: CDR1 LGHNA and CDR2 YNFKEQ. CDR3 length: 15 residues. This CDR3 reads CASSHDWGVYNEQFF. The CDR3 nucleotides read TGTGCCAGCAGCCACGATTGGGGCGTATACAATGAGCAGTTCTTC.

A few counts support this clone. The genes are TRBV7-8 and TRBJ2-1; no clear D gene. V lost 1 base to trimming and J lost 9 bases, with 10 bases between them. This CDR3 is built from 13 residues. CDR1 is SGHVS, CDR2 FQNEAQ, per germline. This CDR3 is CASSLDLVGEQFF. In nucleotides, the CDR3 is TGTGCCAGCAGCTTAGATCTCGTCGGTGAGCAGTTCTTC.

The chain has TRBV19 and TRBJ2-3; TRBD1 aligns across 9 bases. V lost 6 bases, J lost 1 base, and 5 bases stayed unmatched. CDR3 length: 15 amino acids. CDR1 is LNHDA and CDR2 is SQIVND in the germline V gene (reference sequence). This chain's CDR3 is CASRWTGAGTDTQYF. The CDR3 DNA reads TGTGCCAGTAGGTGGACAGGGGCCGGCACAGATACGCAGTATTTT.

CDR3 amino acids: CAISVFGDWETGYTF. The CDR3 nucleotides are TGTGCCATCAGTGTTTTCGGGGATTGGGAGACTGGCTACACCTTC. The chain carries TRBV10-3 and TRBJ1-2; D gene unclear. Germline V gene data show CDR1 as ENHRY and CDR2 as SYGVKD. The CDR3 totals 15 residues. V was pared by 4 bases and J by 7 bases, with 19 bases between.

This CDR3 reads CASSPTAQSTSFNTEAFF. In nucleotides, the CDR3 is TGCGCCAGCAGCCCGACAGCACAGTCAACCTCGTTCAACACTGAAGCTTTCTTT. This chain connects TRBV5-1 to TRBJ1-1; D possibly corresponds to TRBD1 (5 bases). This CDR3 spans 18 amino acids. Germline CDR1 reads SGHRS; CDR2 reads YFSETQ. V dropped 4 bases and J dropped 2 bases, with 24 bases sitting between them.

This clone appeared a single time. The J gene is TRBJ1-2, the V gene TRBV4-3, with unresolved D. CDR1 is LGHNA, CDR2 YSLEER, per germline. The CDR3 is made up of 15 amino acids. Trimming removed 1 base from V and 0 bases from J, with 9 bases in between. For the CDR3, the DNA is TGCGCCAGCAGCCAAGGGACGGACGCTAACTATGGCTACACCTTC. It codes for CASSQGTDANYGYTF.

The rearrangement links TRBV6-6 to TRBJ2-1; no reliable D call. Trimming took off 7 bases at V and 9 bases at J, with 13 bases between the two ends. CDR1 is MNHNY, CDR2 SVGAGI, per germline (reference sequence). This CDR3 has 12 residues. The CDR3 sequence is CASKAQSTEQFF. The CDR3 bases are TGTGCCAGCAAAGCTCAGTCTACTGAGCAGTTCTTC.

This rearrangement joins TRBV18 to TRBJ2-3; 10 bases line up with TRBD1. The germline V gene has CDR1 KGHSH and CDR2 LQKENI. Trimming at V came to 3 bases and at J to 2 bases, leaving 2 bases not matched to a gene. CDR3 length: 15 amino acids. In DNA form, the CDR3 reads TGTGCCAGCTCACCGGGACAGGGGAACACAGATACGCAGTATTTT. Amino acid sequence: CASSPGQGNTDTQYF.

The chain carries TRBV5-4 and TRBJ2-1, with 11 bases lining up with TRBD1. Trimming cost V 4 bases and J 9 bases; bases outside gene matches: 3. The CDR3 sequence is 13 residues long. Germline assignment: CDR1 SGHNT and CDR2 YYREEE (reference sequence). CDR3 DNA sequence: TGTGCCAGCAGCCTCGGGACAGGGGGTGAGCAGTTCTTC. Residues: CASSLGTGGEQFF.

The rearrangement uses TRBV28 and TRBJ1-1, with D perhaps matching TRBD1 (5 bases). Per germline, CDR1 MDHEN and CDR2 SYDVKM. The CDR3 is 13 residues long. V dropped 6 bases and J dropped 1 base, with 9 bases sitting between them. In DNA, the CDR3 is TGTGCCAGCAGGTGGGGACGGAACACTGAAGCTTTCTTT. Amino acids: CASRWGRNTEAFF.

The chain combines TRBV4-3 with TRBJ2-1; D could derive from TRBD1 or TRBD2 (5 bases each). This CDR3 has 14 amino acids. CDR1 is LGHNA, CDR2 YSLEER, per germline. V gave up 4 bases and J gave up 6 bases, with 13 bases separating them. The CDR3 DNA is TGCGCCAGCAGCCCGGGACCTTACTCCAATGAGCAGTTCTTC. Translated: CASSPGPYSNEQFF.

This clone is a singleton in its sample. This chain's CDR3 is CASRPGWGETQYF. The CDR3 bases are TGTGCCAGCAGGCCAGGGTGGGGAGAGACCCAGTACTTC. The rearrangement joins TRBV6-5 to TRBJ2-5; possibly TRBD1 for D (5 bases). Germline V gene lookup returns CDR1 MNHEY and CDR2 SVGAGI. V lost 6 bases and J lost 4, with 12 bases in between. The CDR3 extends over 13 amino acids.

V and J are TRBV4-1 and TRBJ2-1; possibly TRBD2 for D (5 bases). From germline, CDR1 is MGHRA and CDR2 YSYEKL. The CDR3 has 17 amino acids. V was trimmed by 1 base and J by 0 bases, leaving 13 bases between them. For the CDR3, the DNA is TGCGCCAGCAGCCAAGTTGCGGCGGGCCTCTCCTACAATGAGCAGTTCTTC. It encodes CASSQVAAGLSYNEQFF.

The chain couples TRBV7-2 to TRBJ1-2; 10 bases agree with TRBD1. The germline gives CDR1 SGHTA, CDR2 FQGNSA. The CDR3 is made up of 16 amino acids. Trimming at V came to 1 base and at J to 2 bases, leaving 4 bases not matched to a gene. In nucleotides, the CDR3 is TGTGCCAGCAGCTTAGTGGTGGGACAGGGGAACTATGGCTACACCTTC. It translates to CASSLVVGQGNYGYTF.

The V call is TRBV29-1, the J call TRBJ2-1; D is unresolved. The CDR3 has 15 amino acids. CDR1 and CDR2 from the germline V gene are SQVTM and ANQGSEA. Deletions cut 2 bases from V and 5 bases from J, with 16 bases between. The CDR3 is CSVETLESRNNEQFF. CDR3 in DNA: TGCAGCGTTGAAACCTTAGAGTCCAGGAACAATGAGCAGTTCTTC.

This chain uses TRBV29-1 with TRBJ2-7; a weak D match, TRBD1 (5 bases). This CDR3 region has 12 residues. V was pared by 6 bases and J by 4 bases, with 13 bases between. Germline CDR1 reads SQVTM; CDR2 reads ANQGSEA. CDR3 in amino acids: CSVSKTDYEQYF. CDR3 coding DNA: TGCAGCGTCTCCAAGACAGATTACGAGCAGTACTTC.

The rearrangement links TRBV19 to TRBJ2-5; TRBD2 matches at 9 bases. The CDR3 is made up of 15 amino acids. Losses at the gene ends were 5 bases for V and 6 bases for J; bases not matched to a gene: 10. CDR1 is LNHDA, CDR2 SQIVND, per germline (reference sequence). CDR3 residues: CASSPGGGRGKTQYF. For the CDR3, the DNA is TGTGCCAGTAGTCCCGGTGGCGGGAGGGGAAAGACCCAGTACTTC. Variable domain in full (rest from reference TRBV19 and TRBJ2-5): DGGITQSPKYLFRKEGQNVTLSCEQNLNHDAMYWYRQDPGQGLRLIYYSQIVNDFQKGDIAEGYSVSREKKESFPLTVTSAQKNPTAFYLCASSPGGGRGKTQYFGPGTRLLVL.

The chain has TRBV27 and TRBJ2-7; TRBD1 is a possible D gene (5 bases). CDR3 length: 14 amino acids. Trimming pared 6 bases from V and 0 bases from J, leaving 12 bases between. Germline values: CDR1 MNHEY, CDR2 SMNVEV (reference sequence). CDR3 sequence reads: CASRRTPSSYEQYF. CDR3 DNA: TGTGCCAGCAGGCGGACACCGAGCTCCTACGAGCAGTACTTC.

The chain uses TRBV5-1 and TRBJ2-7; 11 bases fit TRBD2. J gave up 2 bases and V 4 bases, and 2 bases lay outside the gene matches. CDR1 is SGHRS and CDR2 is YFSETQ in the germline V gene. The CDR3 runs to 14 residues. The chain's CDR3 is CASSKTSGAYEQYF. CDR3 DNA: TGCGCCAGCAGCAAGACTAGCGGGGCCTACGAGCAGTACTTC. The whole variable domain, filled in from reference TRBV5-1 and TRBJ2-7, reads KAGVTQTPRYLIKTRGQQVTLSCSPISGHRSVSWYQQTPGQGLQFLFEYFSETQRNKGNFPGRFSGRQFSNSRSEMNVSTLELGDSALYLCASSKTSGAYEQYFGPGTRLTVT.

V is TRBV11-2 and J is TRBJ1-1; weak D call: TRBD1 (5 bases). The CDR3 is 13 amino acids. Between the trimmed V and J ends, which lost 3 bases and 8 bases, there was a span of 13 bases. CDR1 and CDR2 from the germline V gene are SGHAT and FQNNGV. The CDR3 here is CASSFSGQGEAFF. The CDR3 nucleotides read TGTGCCAGCAGCTTCTCGGGGCAGGGCGAAGCTTTCTTT.

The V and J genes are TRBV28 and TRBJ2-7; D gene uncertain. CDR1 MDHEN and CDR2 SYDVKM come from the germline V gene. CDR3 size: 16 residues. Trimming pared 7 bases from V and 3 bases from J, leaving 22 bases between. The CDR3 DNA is TGTGCCAGCAACAGCTTTTGGGCACCAGACTTCTACGAGCAGTACTTC. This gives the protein CASNSFWAPDFYEQYF.

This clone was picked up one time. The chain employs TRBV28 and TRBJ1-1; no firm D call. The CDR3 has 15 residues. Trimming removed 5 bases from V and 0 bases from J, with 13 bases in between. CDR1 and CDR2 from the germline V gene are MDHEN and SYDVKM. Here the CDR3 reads CASSPPVDMNTEAFF. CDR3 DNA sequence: TGTGCCAGCAGTCCCCCGGTCGACATGAACACTGAAGCTTTCTTT.

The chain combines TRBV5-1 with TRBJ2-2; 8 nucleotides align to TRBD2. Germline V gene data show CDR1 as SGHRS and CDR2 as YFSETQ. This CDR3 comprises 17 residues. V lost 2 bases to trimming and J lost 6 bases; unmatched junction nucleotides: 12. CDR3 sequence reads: CASSFLAGPLNAGELFF. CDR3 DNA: TGCGCCAGCAGCTTTTTAGCGGGGCCCTTAAACGCCGGGGAGCTGTTTTTT. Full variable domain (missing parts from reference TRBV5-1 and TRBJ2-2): KAGVTQTPRYLIKTRGQQVTLSCSPISGHRSVSWYQQTPGQGLQFLFEYFSETQRNKGNFPGRFSGRQFSNSRSEMNVSTLELGDSALYLCASSFLAGPLNAGELFFGEGSRLTVL.

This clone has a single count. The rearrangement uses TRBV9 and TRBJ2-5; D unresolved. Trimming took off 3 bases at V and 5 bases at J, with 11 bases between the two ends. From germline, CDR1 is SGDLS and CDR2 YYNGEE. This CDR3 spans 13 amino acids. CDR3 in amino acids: CASSGQVGETQYF. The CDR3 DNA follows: TGTGCCAGCAGCGGGCAGGTGGGGGAGACCCAGTACTTC. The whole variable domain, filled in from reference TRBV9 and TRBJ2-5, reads DSGVTQTPKHLITATGQRVTLRCSPRSGDLSVYWYQQSLDQGLQFLIQYYNGEERAKGNILERFSAQQFPDLHSELNLSSLELGDSALYFCASSGQVGETQYFGPGTRLLVL.

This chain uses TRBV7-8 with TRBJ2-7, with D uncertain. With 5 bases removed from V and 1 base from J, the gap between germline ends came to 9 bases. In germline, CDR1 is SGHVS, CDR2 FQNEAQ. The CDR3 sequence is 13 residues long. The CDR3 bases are TGTGCCAGCAGCCCCCGTGTGTCCTACGAGCAGTACTTC. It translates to CASSPRVSYEQYF.

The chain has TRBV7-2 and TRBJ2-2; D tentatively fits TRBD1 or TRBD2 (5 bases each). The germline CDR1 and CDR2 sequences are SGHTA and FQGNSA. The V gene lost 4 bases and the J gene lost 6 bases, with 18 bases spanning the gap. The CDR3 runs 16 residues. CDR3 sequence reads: CASSSTGASPAGELFF. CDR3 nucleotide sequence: TGTGCCAGCAGCTCGACCGGGGCGAGTCCAGCCGGGGAGCTGTTTTTT.

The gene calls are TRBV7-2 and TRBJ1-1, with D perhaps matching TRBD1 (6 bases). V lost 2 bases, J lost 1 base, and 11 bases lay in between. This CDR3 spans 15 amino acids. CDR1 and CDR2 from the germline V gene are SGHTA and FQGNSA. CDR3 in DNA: TGTGCCAGCAGCTTAAATGGGGGCTCGAACACTGAAGCTTTCTTT. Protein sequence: CASSLNGGSNTEAFF.

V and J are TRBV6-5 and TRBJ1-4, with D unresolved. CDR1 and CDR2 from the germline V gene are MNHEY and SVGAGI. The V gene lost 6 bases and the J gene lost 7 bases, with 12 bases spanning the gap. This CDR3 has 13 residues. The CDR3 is CASSPQSGEKLFF. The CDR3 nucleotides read TGTGCCAGCAGCCCCCAATCTGGTGAAAAACTGTTTTTT.